This entry concerns a single T cell receptor (beta chain). Its antigen is unidentified. CDR1 and CDR2 (germline): SGHRS, YFSETQ. V shed 4 bases and J 8 bases; nucleotides not matched to a gene: 7. The CDR3 is 14 amino acids. Donors were healthy HIV-negative adults without recently reported acute infections or vaccinations. CD4+ cells yielded CD45RA+ naive and CD45RA-negative memory subsets. This sample was taken from a study of shared clonotypes between healthy human individuals. Overall study context: Donors had three CD4 naive, three CD4 memory, two CD8 naive and one CD8 memory plate apiece.

TCRdb's table, derived via immunoSEQ multiplex PCR, lists solely in-frame clones and lacks some. This sample carries 1.5 million to 1.9 million clones, approximately 98% of them seen once, and the ten largest clones take about 0.42%. Study outcomes and limitations: Non-shared clonotypes displayed generation probabilities falling below those of clonotypes present in all four donors.

The TCR was taken from a man aged 25 to 40 in good health. The specimen sequenced was naive CD4+ T cells sorted from blood. As to subset: CD45RA+ positively selected. The chain is built from TRBV5-1 and TRBJ1-2, with 11 bases that match TRBD1. The DNA of the CDR3 is TGCGCCAGCAGCCCAGGACAGGGGGCGGAAGGCTACACCTTC. Translated, it gives CASSPGQGAEGYTF.